The entry below gives a single TCR beta chain sequence along with its context. Antigen specificity is unknown. Trimming left V 0 bases short and J 3 bases short, with 12 bases between. The CDR3 has 16 residues. CDR1 is SGDLS and CDR2 is YYNGEE in the germline V gene. Methotrexate plus calcineurin inhibitor accompanied controls' myeloablative marrow transplants; sampling was 1 year later. This entry is derived from a study of T cells after posttransplantation cyclophosphamide. Study outcomes and limitations: Donor CD8+ memory clones often dominated recipient blood repertoires at later times. Recipient CMV seropositivity and CMV reactivation strongly tracked TRB clonality. Blood and skin or GI T cell repertoires showed limited TRB overlap.

Profiled with immunoSEQ multiplex PCR; TCRdb holds only in-frame clones, not every one. The data contain 17,000 or so clones, roughly 85% of them singletons. This TCR derives from a young adult female patient who received an allogeneic stem cell transplant from an unrelated donor, was CMV-positive, and had acute and chronic GVHD. The T cells may partly be graft donor cells. This sample comprised PBMCs, obtained after allogeneic stem cell transplant with calcineurin inhibitor and methotrexate. The chain links TRBV9 to TRBJ1-4; TRBD1 might be the D (5 bases). CDR3 nucleotides: TGTGCCAGCAGCGTAGGACAGACTTGGGCTAATGAAAAACTGTTTTTT. Amino acid sequence: CASSVGQTWANEKLFF.